This T cell receptor beta chain was captured by sequencing in a study of blood T cell repertoires in COVID-19 (TCRdb year 2020). Regarding the study in general: Samples covering the acute and convalescent phases of COVID-19 were provided by collaborators in the United States, Italy and Spain. The material from the prospective study consisted of cDNA or gDNA derived from T cells, B-cell-depleted T cells, or PBMCs. Subjects who had been exposed to COVID-19, were actively infected with it, or had recovered from it provided the deeply sampled blood TCRbeta repertoires that made up the dataset. The repertoires were released in a freely available public database intended as a resource for research on the immune response to SARS-CoV-2. Samples were obtained from the ongoing ImmuneRACE study (first 160 participants) and from roughly 1,300 subjects provided by 6 global collaborators. Nearly every sample came with metadata listing a de-identified subject ID, COVID-19 status, age in years and sex. Where available, HLA class I and class II types were obtained from metadata supplied by the sample provider rather than from assay-based typing.

What the authors observed across the whole study: How much clinical and demographic metadata was included differed by source and by participant, and the metadata was provided uncurated.

The collaborating institutions used their own protocols to collect whole blood in K2EDTA tubes. For TCRbeta analysis, collaborators shipped samples as frozen whole blood, isolated PBMCs, or DNA extracted from either of those sample types. The immunoSEQ Assay, a bias-controlled multiplex PCR, was used to amplify TCRbeta CDR3 regions from genomic DNA. In the source study's methods: The number of nucleated cells in each sample was estimated by amplification of reference gene primers within the assay. Sequence reads were collapsed and filtered to measure the absolute abundance of every unique TCRbeta CDR3 rearrangement. For each sample, productive Simpson clonality was calculated as the square root of Simpson's diversity index across productive rearrangements. In TCRdb, the immuneACCESS table is reduced to in-frame sequences with V and J assigned. These tables do not hold every clone; where another copy was compared, an unresolved V gene accounts for under half, and the others remain unexplained. V and J calls and clone size are those listed in that table; D and trimming were worked out from the DNA. The sample includes 130,000 to 150,000 clones, with about 85% observed a single time. Of the sample, about 38% is held by the ten largest clones.

Concerning this clone itself: No antigen is known for it. There are no base qualities to consult, and no much larger clone falls within one base.

The source material was peripheral blood. The sequence was obtained from a human donor in a cohort sampled during active COVID-19.

The sequenced DNA is TGTGCCAGCAGCCAAGGTGAGGGAACTGAAGCTTTCTTT. This yields the protein CASSQGEGTEAFF. The chain joins TRBV3-1 (or the pseudogene TRBV3-2) to TRBJ1-1; the D gene lacks a confident call. For CDR1 and CDR2, the germline V gene (reference sequence) lists LGHDT and YNNKEL. The CDR3 goes from the cysteine to the phenylalanine over 13 residues. Just the 39-base CDR3 DNA is kept, in frame starting at base 1. V is shortened by 1 base, J by 5 bases, and the region joining them spans 8 bases.